This is a list of T cell receptor beta chains from one sample in a study of neoadjuvant anti-PD-1 for oral cavity cancer. Clones were read by immunoSEQ multiplex PCR, and TCRdb kept only the in-frame ones, dropping some. The sample yields about 72,000 clones, approximately 81% seen once. The specimen was PBMCs, collected after nivolumab (anti-PD-1) treatment. These receptors were obtained from a person between 40 and 85 years old with oral cavity squamous cell carcinoma. Each CDR3 is given with its conserved first and last residue. A D gene is named only where the DNA matches it firmly. Not all rows give a size; the values are once, few, many and, for expanded clones, a class.

TRBD1	15	.	TRBV7-9	TRBJ1-1	TGTGCCAGCAGCCCCCAACAGGGGTTCAACACTGAAGCTTTCTTT	CASSPQQGFNTEAFF
.	13	once	TRBV19	TRBJ2-5	TGTGCCAGTAGTTCAGGGTCCCTAGAGACCCAGTACTTC	CASSSGSLETQYF
.	13	.	TRBV5-1	TRBJ2-1	TGCGCCAGCAGCTTGGTCACTACCAATGAGCAGTTCTTC	CASSLVTTNEQFF
.	11	.	TRBV30	TRBJ2-7	TGTGCCTGGAGAGGTTCCTACGAGCAGTACTTC	CAWRGSYEQYF
.	13	once	TRBV27	TRBJ1-2	TGTGCCAGCAGTTTAGCCCTTAACTATGGCTACACCTTC	CASSLALNYGYTF
TRBD2	15	.	TRBV2	TRBJ2-3	TGTGCCAGCAGTGAGTTGAGCGGGAGGGCCGAAACGCAGTATTTT	CASSELSGRAETQYF
.	13	.	TRBV30	TRBJ1-5	TGTGCCTGGAGTCTAACAGGGAGTCAGCCCCAGCATTTT	CAWSLTGSQPQHF
TRBD2	15	.	TRBV27	TRBJ2-7	TGTGCCAGCAGTTTAGGACGGACTAGCGGTTACGAGCAGTACTTC	CASSLGRTSGYEQYF
.	15	.	TRBV4-1	TRBJ2-5	TGCGCCAGCAGCCCTACAGGCGATTACCAAGAGACCCAGTACTTC	CASSPTGDYQETQYF
TRBD1	16	.	TRBV28	TRBJ1-1	TGTGCCAGCAGTTTCACTACAGGGGCTATGAATCTTGTAGCTTTCTTT	CASSFTTGAMNLVAFF
TRBD2	18	once	TRBV27	TRBJ2-3	TGTGCCAGCACCCCGGGACTAGCGGGAGTGAGGGGGGCAGATACGCAGTATTTT	CASTPGLAGVRGADTQYF
.	13	few	TRBV7-8	TRBJ1-1	TGTGCCACCCTGGGAGTAATGAACACTGAAGCTTTCTTT	CATLGVMNTEAFF
TRBD1	17	.	TRBV5-8	TRBJ1-5	TGTGCCAGCAGCCAAGGGACAGACACCCTTAGCAATCAGCCCCAGCATTTT	CASSQGTDTLSNQPQHF
.	15	.	TRBV5-4	TRBJ2-2	TGTGCCAGCAGCTTGAATGCGGGGAACACCGGGGAGCTGTTTTTT	CASSLNAGNTGELFF
TRBD1	14	.	TRBV30	TRBJ1-1	TGTGCCTGGAGTCCCCAGGGGGCGGGAACTGAAGCTTTCTTT	CAWSPQGAGTEAFF
.	18	.	TRBV21-1	TRBJ1-1	TGTGCCAGCAGTTTAAAGGAGGGCGGGGGGCACATGAACACTGAAGCTTTCTTT	CASSLKEGGGHMNTEAFF
TRBD1	14	few	TRBV6-1	TRBJ2-7	TGTGCCAGCAGGGGGGACAGGGGAGTCTACGAGCAGTACTTC	CASRGDRGVYEQYF
TRBD1	16	.	TRBV28	TRBJ1-5	TGTGCCAGCAGAACCACAGGGGGCTACGTCAATCAGCCCCAGCATTTT	CASRTTGGYVNQPQHF
.	14	few	TRBV9	TRBJ1-1	TGTGCCAGCAGCGTAGACGGGGTGGTCACTGAAGCTTTCTTT	CASSVDGVVTEAFF
.	13	.	TRBV19	TRBJ1-2	TGTGCCAGTAGTATCGGATCCTCCTATGGCTACACCTTC	CASSIGSSYGYTF
.	15	.	TRBV18	TRBJ2-7	TGTGCCAGCTCACCAATCCCACAGACGAGCTACGAGCAGTACTTC	CASSPIPQTSYEQYF
.	15	.	TRBV6-5	TRBJ1-3	TGTGCCAGCAGAACTTTAGCGGACTCTGGAAACACCATATATTTT	CASRTLADSGNTIYF
.	13	.	TRBV13	TRBJ1-1	TGTGCCAGCAGCATCGACAGGAACACTGAAGCTTTCTTT	CASSIDRNTEAFF
.	13	.	TRBV6-5	TRBJ2-7	TGTGCCAGCAGTTACTCGACCCTTGGCGAGCAGTACTTC	CASSYSTLGEQYF
TRBD2	15	few	TRBV28	TRBJ2-3	TGTGCCAGCACCGATTCTAGCGGTGCCACAGATACGCAGTATTTT	CASTDSSGATDTQYF
TRBD1	15	.	TRBV28	TRBJ2-7	TGTGCCAGCAGTTTATCGGACAGGGGGGCCTACGAGCAGTACTTC	CASSLSDRGAYEQYF
.	13	.	TRBV28	TRBJ1-5	TGTGCCAGCAGTTTATCACCAGGGACGACCCAGCATTTT	CASSLSPGTTQHF